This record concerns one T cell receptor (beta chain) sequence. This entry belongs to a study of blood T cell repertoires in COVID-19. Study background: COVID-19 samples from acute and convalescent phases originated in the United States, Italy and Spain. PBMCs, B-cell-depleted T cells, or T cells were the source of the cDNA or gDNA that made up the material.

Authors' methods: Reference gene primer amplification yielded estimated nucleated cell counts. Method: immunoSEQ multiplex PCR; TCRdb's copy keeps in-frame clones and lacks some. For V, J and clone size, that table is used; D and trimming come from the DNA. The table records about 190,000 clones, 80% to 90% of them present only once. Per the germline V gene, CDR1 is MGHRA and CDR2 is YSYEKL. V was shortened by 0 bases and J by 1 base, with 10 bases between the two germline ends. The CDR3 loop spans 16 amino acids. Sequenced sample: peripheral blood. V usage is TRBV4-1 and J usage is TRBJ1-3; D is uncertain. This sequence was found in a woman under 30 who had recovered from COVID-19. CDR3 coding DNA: TGCGCCAGCAGCCAAGAGTTTCGTATATCTGGAAACACCATATATTTT. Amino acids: CASSQEFRISGNTIYF.